A selection of T cell receptor beta chains follows, all from one sample in a study of cytomegalovirus exposure and HLA in healthy donors. The protocol was immunoSEQ multiplex PCR, while the TCRdb copy is restricted to in-frame clones and leaves out a portion. This table has approximately 190,000 clones, roughly 80% appearing once. The sample was PBMCs. These TCRs come from a man aged 35 to 55 in good health and CMV-seropositive. Both conserved end residues are part of each CDR3. Fields, in order: J gene, D gene, V gene, clone size, CDR3 DNA, CDR3 protein. The D gene is left open where the match is weak. For some rows the clone size is stated as once, few or many, or as a class when expanded; others skip it.

>TRBJ2-7|TRBD1|TRBV5-1|once
TGCGCCAGCAGCCAACTCGACAGGGGCTACGAGCAGTACTTC
CASSQLDRGYEQYF
>TRBJ1-2|-|TRBV7-6|-
TGTGCCAGCAGCTTAGCGGCCAGGGTTGGTGGCTACACCTTC
CASSLAARVGGYTF
>TRBJ1-1|TRBD1|TRBV4-3|-
TGCGCCAGCAGCCAAGGGACAGGGACCACTGAAGCTTTCTTT
CASSQGTGTTEAFF
>TRBJ2-3|TRBD1|TRBV7-9|-
TGTGCCAGCAGCCCCAGGGACAGTTCTTTGACAGATACGCAGTATTTT
CASSPRDSSLTDTQYF
>TRBJ2-5|TRBD1|TRBV29-1|-
TGCAGCTTTCCCCAGGGGGCAGAGACCCAGTACTTC
CSFPQGAETQYF
>TRBJ1-1|-|TRBV6-5|-
TGTGCCAGCAGTGAAACTGTGAACACTGAAGCTTTCTTT
CASSETVNTEAFF
>TRBJ2-2|TRBD2|TRBV9|-
TGTGCCAGCAGCGGAACTAGCGGGGGCTCTAACACCGGGGAGCTGTTTTTT
CASSGTSGGSNTGELFF
>TRBJ2-7|-|TRBV19|-
TGTGCCAGTAGTGCCCCCGGGGTCTCCTACGAGCAGTACTTC
CASSAPGVSYEQYF
>TRBJ2-5|-|TRBV5-1|few
TGCGCCAGCAGCTTAACTGCTCTCCGGGAGACCCAGTACTTC
CASSLTALRETQYF
>TRBJ1-2|-|TRBV30|-
TGTGCCTGGAGTGTAACAGGGCAGGGCTACACCTTC
CAWSVTGQGYTF
>TRBJ2-3|-|TRBV10-3|-
TGTGCCATCACTGGGACTAGCACAGATACGCAGTATTTT
CAITGTSTDTQYF
>TRBJ2-7|-|TRBV5-1|-
TGCGCCAGCAGCTTGATACAGGGAGCCTACGAGCAGTACTTC
CASSLIQGAYEQYF
>TRBJ2-2|-|TRBV7-9|-
TGTGCCAGCAGCTTAGCGGAGACTCTAAACACCGGGGAGCTGTTTTTT
CASSLAETLNTGELFF
>TRBJ1-5|-|TRBV5-8|once
TGTGCCAGCAGGGGGGGGGTTCGCAATCAGCCCCAGCATTTT
CASRGGVRNQPQHF
>TRBJ1-4|-|TRBV4-3|once
TGCGCCAGCAGCCAAGGGGGGGAAGCTAATGAAAAACTGTTTTTT
CASSQGGEANEKLFF
>TRBJ2-5|TRBD2|TRBV6-5|-
TGTGCCAGCAGTTACTTTACTAGCGGGGGAGGAGAGACCCAGTACTTC
CASSYFTSGGGETQYF
>TRBJ1-1|-|TRBV9|-
TGTGCCAGCAGCGTAGATGTGGACAGCTACACTGAAGCTTTCTTT
CASSVDVDSYTEAFF
>TRBJ1-6|-|TRBV30|-
TGTGCCTGGAACAGGGACCGGGATTCACCCCTCCACTTT
CAWNRDRDSPLHF
>TRBJ2-3|-|TRBV5-1|-
TGCGCCAGCAGCTTGGTTGGCGGGGACACAGATACGCAGTATTTT
CASSLVGGDTDTQYF
>TRBJ2-2|TRBD1|TRBV5-4|once
TGTGCCAGCAGCTTTTCCCCGGACAGGGTAACCGGGGAGCTGTTTTTT
CASSFSPDRVTGELFF
>TRBJ2-3|-|TRBV30|-
TGTGCCTGGGGCTTCACCACAGATACGCAGTATTTT
CAWGFTTDTQYF
>TRBJ1-5|TRBD1|TRBV2|-
TGTGCCAGCAGTACACCGGGACAGGGACCCAATCAGCCCCAGCATTTT
CASSTPGQGPNQPQHF
>TRBJ2-2|-|TRBV14|-
TGTGCCAGCAGCTTCGTATGGAACACCGGGGAGCTGTTTTTT
CASSFVWNTGELFF
>TRBJ2-2|-|TRBV11-3|-
TGTGCCAGCAGCTTCTCTTTTGGGGCGAGAACCGGGGAGCTGTTTTTT
CASSFSFGARTGELFF
>TRBJ2-7|TRBD1|TRBV7-2|-
TGTGCCAGCAGCCGTCCAATCGGGGGACAGGCATACGAGCAGTACTTC
CASSRPIGGQAYEQYF
>TRBJ1-1|-|TRBV10-2|-
TGCGCCAGCAGTGTCCCGGCGGAGGTCGCTGAAGCTTTCTTT
CASSVPAEVAEAFF
>TRBJ1-2|-|TRBV30|-
TGTGCCTGGAGAAGGGGAGGCTACACCTTC
CAWRRGGYTF
>TRBJ1-3|-|TRBV27|-
TGTGCCAGCAGTCCAGGGGCATATGGAAACACCATATATTTT
CASSPGAYGNTIYF
>TRBJ2-3|-|TRBV10-1|-
TGCGCCAGCAGTGAATTAGTTGGTCCCAAAGATACGCAGTATTTT
CASSELVGPKDTQYF
>TRBJ1-3|-|TRBV19|-
TGTGCCAGTAACCCTCAGGGAGGAAACACCATATATTTT
CASNPQGGNTIYF
>TRBJ1-1|TRBD1|TRBV6-1|few
TGTGCCAGCAGCCTAAGACAGGGGGCGAACACTGAAGCTTTCTTT
CASSLRQGANTEAFF
>TRBJ2-2|TRBD2|TRBV28|-
TGTGCCAGCAGTCGACTACTAGCGGGGGGCAGGGTTGGCGGGGAGCTGTTTTTT
CASSRLLAGGRVGGELFF
>TRBJ1-2|-|TRBV6-4|once
TGTGCCAGCAGTGACTCGGACACCTCAACCCATCATGGCTACACCTTC
CASSDSDTSTHHGYTF
>TRBJ1-5|-|TRBV28|-
TGTGCCAGCAGTTTTTTCGGGGTTAGTCAGCCCCAGCATTTT
CASSFFGVSQPQHF
>TRBJ1-5|-|TRBV5-8|-
TGTGCCAGCAGAGGACAGTCTAATCAGCCCCAGCATTTT
CASRGQSNQPQHF
>TRBJ1-2|-|TRBV2|few
TGTGCCAGCAGGGTCCAGGTGAACTATGGCTACACCTTC
CASRVQVNYGYTF
>TRBJ2-7|-|TRBV18|-
TGTGCCAGCTCACGCGGAAACCCCTACGAGCAGTACTTC
CASSRGNPYEQYF
>TRBJ1-6|-|TRBV9|-
TGTGCCAGCAGCGTAGAGGGGTCACCCCTCCACTTT
CASSVEGSPLHF
>TRBJ1-2|TRBD1|TRBV5-1|-
TGCGCCAGCAGCTTGGCCTCAGGGGGTGCCGGTCGTGGGAACTATGGCTACACCTTC
CASSLASGGAGRGNYGYTF
>TRBJ1-5|-|TRBV30|-
TGTGCCTGGAGCGCTGCGGACAGTAGCAATCAGCCCCAGCATTTT
CAWSAADSSNQPQHF
>TRBJ1-4|TRBD1|TRBV4-2|-
TGTGCCAGCAGCCAAGATCTCGGGACAGGGGATGAAAAACTGTTTTTT
CASSQDLGTGDEKLFF
>TRBJ2-1|TRBD2|TRBV10-3|-
TGTGCCATCAGTGAGTTCGTCTACGGGAGCGGGGATCGGGATGAGCAGTTCTTC
CAISEFVYGSGDRDEQFF
>TRBJ2-3|-|TRBV7-2|-
TGTGCCAGCAGCTCCCTCATCCGGGACACCCCTAGCACAGATACGCAGTATTTT
CASSSLIRDTPSTDTQYF
>TRBJ2-1|-|TRBV4-3|few
TGCGCCAGCAGCCAAGGACTGAGCTCCTACAATGAGCAGTTCTTC
CASSQGLSSYNEQFF
>TRBJ1-1|-|TRBV9|-
TGTGCCAGCAGCGGCCACAGGGTGGGTAACACTGAAGCTTTCTTT
CASSGHRVGNTEAFF
>TRBJ1-3|-|TRBV6-6|-
TGTGCCAGCAGTTACTCTAGAACTGGAAACACCATATATTTT
CASSYSRTGNTIYF
>TRBJ1-2|-|TRBV4-3|-
TGCGCCAGCAGCCAGGGGGCAGGTGGCTACACCTTC
CASSQGAGGYTF
>TRBJ2-6|TRBD1|TRBV14|-
TGTGCCAGCAGCCACCGAGGACAGGGGCGTCGCTCTGGGGCCAACGTCCTGACTTTC
CASSHRGQGRRSGANVLTF
>TRBJ2-7|TRBD2|TRBV5-1|-
TGCGCCAGCACCTCCTCGACTAGCGGCCCCTACGAGCAGTACTTC
CASTSSTSGPYEQYF
>TRBJ1-5|TRBD1|TRBV7-9|-
TGTGCCAGCAGCCGACAGGGACGCAATCAGCCCCAGCATTTT
CASSRQGRNQPQHF
>TRBJ2-1|TRBD2|TRBV7-2|few
TGTGCCAGCAGCTTAAGCGGGGGGGCCTTCAATGAGCAGTTCTTC
CASSLSGGAFNEQFF